Shown below are 2 T cell receptor beta chains from a single sample sequenced in a study of cytomegalovirus exposure and HLA in healthy donors. TCRdb's copy holds only in-frame clones and misses some; the assay was immunoSEQ multiplex PCR. Among approximately 70,000 clones listed, 85% to 95% were seen once. The sample consisted of PBMCs. The receptor source for this set is a woman under 30 in good health and CMV-seropositive.

The chain combines TRBV11-3 with TRBJ2-3; D possibly corresponds to TRBD2 (6 bases). The CDR3 contains 16 residues. The V end was cut by 4 bases, the J end by 2 bases, with 16 bases between. The germline V gene has CDR1 SGHNT and CDR2 YENEEA. The CDR3 region is CASSSQWRGNTDTQYF. CDR3 DNA sequence: TGTGCCAGCAGCTCCCAATGGCGGGGCAACACAGATACGCAGTATTTT.

This chain uses TRBV6-5 with TRBJ1-2; TRBD1 matches at 7 bases. The CDR3 extends over 14 amino acids. CDR1 and CDR2 (germline): MNHEY, SVGAGI. V was pared by 6 bases and J by 5 bases, with 9 bases of the junction left unmatched. CDR3 DNA sequence: TGTGCCAGCAGCACCGGGACAGCGACTTATGGCTACACCTTC. The encoded protein is CASSTGTATYGYTF.